The 21 T cell receptor beta chains below were found in one sample sequenced in a study of T-cell reconstitution after alpha-beta-depleted transplantation in children. Unique molecular identifiers were used in preparing the TCRbeta library. TCRdb re-called the PCR reads with MiXCR, one entry per CDR3 protein. The sample holds 100,000 or so distinct CDR3 sequences; 12% are singletons and the top ten take about 14%. Sample: PBMCs from the stem cell graft donor, taken from the stem cell graft. The receptor source for this set is a human donor who donated a stem cell graft to a child with inherited bone marrow failure.

There are many counts of this clonotype. The genes are TRBV4-2 and TRBJ2-7, with 9 bases lining up with TRBD2. The germline CDR1 and CDR2 sequences are LGHNA and YNFKEQ. The CDR3 length is 16 residues. Unmatched junction bases numbered 7, after V lost 0 bases and J lost 4 bases. The CDR3: CASSQDVSGRLYEQYF. In DNA, the CDR3 is TGTGCCAGCAGCCAAGATGTAAGCGGGAGGCTGTACGAGCAGTACTTC.

This clonotype appeared many times. The V gene is TRBV5-1, the J gene TRBJ2-3; 9 nucleotides match TRBD1. V shed 4 bases, J shed 9 bases, and the junction held 6 bases outside the gene matches. CDR3 length equals 13 residues. Germline-derived CDR1 and CDR2 are SGHRS and YFSETQ. CDR3 amino acids: CASSRTGEDTQYF. The CDR3 DNA is TGCGCCAGCAGCCGGACAGGGGAGGACACGCAGTATTTT.

This clonotype was detected a few times. The chain recombines TRBV5-1 with TRBJ1-4; TRBD1 is a possible D gene (5 bases). The germline gives CDR1 SGHRS, CDR2 YFSETQ. The germline V and J ends were trimmed by 4 bases and 7 bases, with 14 bases remaining between them. CDR3 length: 14 residues. In DNA form, the CDR3 reads TGCGCCAGCAGCCCGACAGTGAGTACTGAAAAACTGTTTTTT. Translating gives CASSPTVSTEKLFF. Together with reference TRBV5-1 and TRBJ1-4, the CDR3 gives the full variable domain: KAGVTQTPRYLIKTRGQQVTLSCSPISGHRSVSWYQQTPGQGLQFLFEYFSETQRNKGNFPGRFSGRQFSNSRSEMNVSTLELGDSALYLCASSPTVSTEKLFFGSGTQLSVL.

This clonotype was seen repeatedly, ten times or more. The genes are TRBV5-1 and TRBJ2-7; perhaps TRBD2 as D (5 bases). The CDR3 extends over 14 amino acids. From germline, CDR1 is SGHRS and CDR2 YFSETQ. The germline V and J ends were trimmed by 3 bases and 3 bases, with 13 bases remaining between them. For the CDR3, the DNA is TGCGCCAGCAGCTCGACGGAGGCGAACTACGAGCAGTACTTC. The encoded protein is CASSSTEANYEQYF. Complete variable domain (other parts from reference TRBV5-1 and TRBJ2-7): KAGVTQTPRYLIKTRGQQVTLSCSPISGHRSVSWYQQTPGQGLQFLFEYFSETQRNKGNFPGRFSGRQFSNSRSEMNVSTLELGDSALYLCASSSTEANYEQYFGPGTRLTVT.

This chain joins TRBV30 and TRBJ2-5, with TRBD1 identical over 9 bases. With V trimmed by 3 bases and J by 2 bases, 4 bases remained unmatched. The CDR3 runs to 14 residues. Per the germline V gene, CDR1 is GTSNPN and CDR2 is SVGIG (reference sequence). CDR3 DNA sequence: TGTGCCTGGAGCCGCGGGACAGGGCAAGAGACCCAGTACTTC. This translates into CAWSRGTGQETQYF.

This clonotype was seen ten or more times. CDR3 in DNA: TGTGCCAGCAGTCCCCTTGGGGGGAGCTCTGGGGCCAACGTCCTGACTTTC. Its protein product is CASSPLGGSSGANVLTF. The rearrangement uses TRBV6-5 and TRBJ2-6, with D tentatively TRBD2 (6 bases). Germline V gene sequence: CDR1 MNHEY, CDR2 SVGAGI. V gave up 5 bases and J gave up 0 bases, with 14 bases separating them. This CDR3 is 17 amino acids long.

This clonotype was detected ten times or more. This chain's CDR3 is CATTLGGGNTGELFF. The CDR3 nucleotides are TGTGCCACCACCTTGGGGGGGGGGAACACCGGGGAGCTGTTTTTT. The V call is TRBV15, the J call TRBJ2-2; TRBD2 matches 7 bases. The CDR3 length is 15 residues. CDR1 LNHNV and CDR2 YYDKDF come from the germline V gene (reference sequence). J gave up 1 base and V 7 bases, and 6 bases lay outside the gene matches.

This clonotype was recorded at least ten times. The V and J genes are TRBV30 and TRBJ2-7, with 7 nucleotides matching TRBD1. The CDR3 is 13 amino acids. With V trimmed by 4 bases and J by 2 bases, 5 bases remained unmatched. Germline V gene sequence: CDR1 GTSNPN, CDR2 SVGIG (reference sequence). The CDR3 sequence: CAWTRQGPYEQYF. CDR3 DNA sequence: TGTGCCTGGACTAGACAGGGTCCCTACGAGCAGTACTTC.

The chain combines TRBV29-1 with TRBJ2-5; 11 bases line up with TRBD1. With 4 bases clipped from V and 4 bases from J, the junction kept 5 bases outside the gene matches. The CDR3 is made up of 14 amino acids. Germline values: CDR1 SQVTM, CDR2 ANQGSEA. CDR3 loop: CSVGGTGGGETQYF. The CDR3, as DNA: TGCAGCGTTGGTGGGACAGGGGGTGGAGAGACCCAGTACTTC.

V is TRBV7-6 and J is TRBJ2-2; the D gene is possibly TRBD1 (6 bases). Germline CDR1 and CDR2: SGHVS and FNYEAQ. Trimming took off 2 bases at V and 2 bases at J, with 12 bases between the two ends. The CDR3 is 16 residues long. DNA of the CDR3: TGTGCCAGCAGCTTACAACAGGGCCGTAACACCGGGGAGCTGTTTTTT. It yields the protein CASSLQQGRNTGELFF.

This clonotype was counted only a few times. V usage is TRBV7-2 and J usage is TRBJ2-3; TRBD1 aligns across 8 bases. The CDR3 has 16 residues. CDR1 and CDR2 from the germline V gene are SGHTA and FQGNSA. V lost 4 bases to trimming and J lost 1 base; unmatched junction nucleotides: 7. Written as DNA, the CDR3 is TGTGCCAGCAGCTCTATTTCGGGACAGGGCACAGATACGCAGTATTTT. It is translated as CASSSISGQGTDTQYF.

This clonotype was observed at least ten times. The chain is built from TRBV6-5 and TRBJ2-1, with 7 bases aligning to TRBD1. CDR1 is MNHEY and CDR2 is SVGAGI in the germline V gene. The CDR3 runs 13 residues. Losses at the gene ends were 10 bases for V and 3 bases for J; bases not matched to a gene: 6. CDR3 coding DNA: TGTGCCACAGACCGGGACAGCTACAATGAGCAGTTCTTC. This sequence encodes CATDRDSYNEQFF.

The chain recombines TRBV2 with TRBJ2-1; D uncertain. CDR1 SNHLY and CDR2 FYNNEI come from the germline V gene. CDR3 length: 12 residues. The ends were cut back, 7 bases at V and 7 bases at J, with 11 bases in the middle. The CDR3 coding sequence is TGTGCCAGCACACTTATTGTTAATGAGCAGTTCTTC. The encoded protein is CASTLIVNEQFF.

This clonotype was counted at least ten times. The chain has TRBV28 and TRBJ2-5; the D gene is possibly TRBD2 (6 bases). V gave up 4 bases and J gave up 2 bases, with 8 bases separating them. Germline CDR1 reads MDHEN; CDR2 reads SYDVKM. The CDR3 extends over 13 amino acids. The CDR3 region is CASSWGDQETQYF. CDR3 in DNA: TGTGCCAGCAGTTGGGGGGATCAAGAGACCCAGTACTTC. Full variable domain (missing parts from reference TRBV28 and TRBJ2-5): DVKVTQSSRYLVKRTGEKVFLECVQDMDHENMFWYRQDPGLGLRLIYFSYDVKMKEKGDIPEGYSVSREKKERFSLILESASTNQTSMYLCASSWGDQETQYFGPGTRLLVL.

This clonotype was recorded many times. The rearrangement links TRBV28 to TRBJ2-5; D uncertain. V was shortened by 6 bases and J by 4 bases, with 12 bases between the two germline ends. The CDR3 is made up of 13 amino acids. CDR1 and CDR2 (germline): MDHEN, SYDVKM. The CDR3 region is CASSSDPRETQYF. DNA for the CDR3: TGTGCCAGCAGCTCGGATCCGCGAGAGACCCAGTACTTC.

This clonotype was counted between two and nine times. V usage is TRBV23-1 and J usage is TRBJ2-7, with 7 bases identical to TRBD1. TRBV23-1 is an ORF for which the function is uncertain. After removal of 3 bases from V and 5 bases from J, the junction contained 13 bases not matched to a gene. The CDR3 is 16 residues long. The CDR3 is CASSQFDPTGQDEQYF. The CDR3 nucleotides are TGCGCCAGCAGTCAGTTCGACCCGACAGGGCAAGACGAGCAGTACTTC.

This clonotype was observed at least ten times. The CDR3 here is CSAKTSGNTDTQYF. For the CDR3, the DNA is TGCAGTGCAAAGACTAGCGGAAACACAGATACGCAGTATTTT. V usage is TRBV20-1 and J usage is TRBJ2-3, with 9 bases identical to TRBD2. The junction had 6 bases not matched to a gene; V was cut back by 6 bases and J by 2 bases. Germline V gene data show CDR1 as DFQATT and CDR2 as SNEGSKA (reference sequence). CDR3 length equals 14 residues.

This clonotype was detected ten times or more. This chain joins TRBV4-1 and TRBJ2-3; D gene unclear. Trimming took off 0 bases at V and 5 bases at J, with 3 bases between the two ends. CDR1 and CDR2 (germline): MGHRA, YSYEKL. This CDR3 is built from 12 residues. DNA of the CDR3: TGCGCCAGCAGCCAAGATAGAGATACGCAGTATTTT. Translated, it gives CASSQDRDTQYF.

Ten or more counts support this clonotype. This rearrangement joins TRBV5-4 to TRBJ2-1, with 12 bases fitting TRBD2. From germline, CDR1 is SGHNT and CDR2 YYREEE (reference sequence). The CDR3 has 13 amino acids. V lost 10 bases and J lost 9; bases outside the gene matches: 8. CDR3 DNA: TGTGCCGGCCTAGCGGGAGGGCGTGGTGAGCAGTTCTTC. As protein: CAGLAGGRGEQFF.

This clonotype was found many times. V and J are TRBV4-3 and TRBJ2-3; 7 nucleotides agree with TRBD1. V lost 4 bases, J lost 0 bases, and 7 bases stayed unmatched. Germline-derived CDR1 and CDR2 are LGHNA and YSLEER. CDR3 length: 16 amino acids. CDR3 sequence (DNA): TGCGCCAGCAGCCCACCGGACAGGAACAGCACAGATACGCAGTATTTT. Amino acid sequence: CASSPPDRNSTDTQYF.

This clonotype came up many times. The chain recombines TRBV28 with TRBJ1-5, with 7 bases fitting TRBD1. Unmatched junction bases numbered 6, after V lost 5 bases and J lost 2 bases. The CDR3 extends over 15 amino acids. Germline V gene sequence: CDR1 MDHEN, CDR2 SYDVKM. The CDR3 DNA sequence: TGTGCCAGCAGTCCGACGACAGGGCGCAATCAGCCCCAGCATTTT. Protein: CASSPTTGRNQPQHF.